This entry lists 24 T cell receptor beta chains sequenced from one sample in a study of blood T cell repertoires in COVID-19. The data were produced by immunoSEQ multiplex PCR, yet TCRdb's version contains in-frame clones alone and is incomplete. The data hold hundreds of thousands of clones, with over 80% observed a single time. What was sequenced was PBMCs or T cells enriched from blood (not recorded which). Receptors were obtained from a woman younger than 30 who had recovered from COVID-19.

The gene calls are TRBV3-1 (or the pseudogene TRBV3-2) and TRBJ2-7; 13 positions match TRBD2. The junction had 16 bases not matched to a gene; V was cut back by 6 bases and J by 2 bases. CDR1 and CDR2 from the germline V gene are LGHDT and YNNKEL (reference sequence). The length of the CDR3 is 19 residues. The CDR3 loop reads CASRPQTSGRAVDPYEQYF. The CDR3 DNA follows: TGTGCCAGCAGACCTCAAACTAGCGGGAGGGCCGTGGACCCCTACGAGCAGTACTTC.

The chain employs TRBV25-1 and TRBJ1-6; 9 bases fit TRBD1. This CDR3 has 14 residues. CDR1 and CDR2 from the germline V gene are MGHDK and SYGVNS. V shed 4 bases, J shed 10 bases, and the junction held 5 bases outside the gene matches. CDR3 in amino acids: CASSGGQGNSPLHF. CDR3 in DNA: TGTGCCAGCAGTGGAGGACAGGGGAACTCACCCCTCCACTTT.

The CDR3 sequence is CASSYSGQRNYGYTF. CDR3 nucleotide sequence: TGTGCCAGCAGTTATTCCGGACAGCGAAACTATGGCTACACCTTC. The chain uses TRBV6-5 and TRBJ1-2; a possible D gene is TRBD1 (6 bases). Per germline, CDR1 MNHEY and CDR2 SVGAGI. CDR3 length: 15 amino acids. The V end lost 3 bases, the J end lost 2 bases, and 13 bases lay between the germline ends.

V is TRBV19 and J is TRBJ1-2; a possible D gene is TRBD1 (5 bases). Germline V gives CDR1 LNHDA, CDR2 SQIVND (reference sequence). The V gene lost 7 bases and the J gene lost 3 bases, with 18 bases spanning the gap. The CDR3 is 15 residues long. This chain's CDR3 is CASNTKQELDYGYTF. CDR3 bases: TGTGCCAGTAATACGAAACAGGAACTCGACTATGGCTACACCTTC.

This sequence joins TRBV7-2 and TRBJ1-2; 8 bases align to TRBD1. Trimming at V came to 3 bases and at J to 7 bases, leaving 13 bases not matched to a gene. The CDR3 contains 16 residues. Germline lookup yields CDR1 SGHTA and CDR2 FQGNSA. The CDR3 bases are TGTGCCAGCAGCTTCATAACCGGGACAGGCGCCAGTGGCTACACCTTC. It is translated as CASSFITGTGASGYTF.

The chain has TRBV7-2 and TRBJ1-2; D possibly corresponds to TRBD1 (5 bases). The CDR3 loop spans 14 amino acids. V was clipped by 2 bases and J by 4 bases, with 11 bases between them. Germline V gives CDR1 SGHTA, CDR2 FQGNSA. CDR3 region: CASSLLQGPYGYTF. In nucleotides, the CDR3 is TGTGCCAGCAGCTTATTGCAGGGCCCCTATGGCTACACCTTC.

In its sample, this clone was seen many times. The chain links TRBV19 to TRBJ2-3, with 9 bases aligning to TRBD2. The CDR3 contains 18 residues. Germline V CDR1 and CDR2: LNHDA, SQIVND (reference sequence). J was trimmed by 0 bases and V by 5 bases; bases with no gene match: 12. The CDR3 DNA reads as TGTGCCAGTAGTGGGGGGGCTAGCGGGACCCCTAGCACAGATACGCAGTATTTT. Translation gives CASSGGASGTPSTDTQYF.

The J gene is TRBJ2-3, the V gene TRBV3-1 (or the pseudogene TRBV3-2); TRBD2 aligns across 10 bases. Losses at the gene ends were 5 bases for V and 8 bases for J; bases not matched to a gene: 10. The germline gives CDR1 LGHDT, CDR2 YNNKEL (reference sequence). The CDR3 runs to 15 residues. This CDR3 is CASSESGRGRGTQYF. For the CDR3, the DNA is TGTGCCAGCAGCGAGAGCGGGAGGGGAAGGGGTACGCAGTATTTT.

The rearrangement uses TRBV7-9 and TRBJ1-1; 8 bases are shared with TRBD1. CDR1 and CDR2 (germline): SEHNR, FQNEAQ (reference sequence). The CDR3 length is 14 residues. Unmatched junction bases numbered 4, after V lost 5 bases and J lost 2 bases. This CDR3 is CASSPDRGNTEAFF. The CDR3 region has the DNA TGTGCCAGCAGCCCAGACAGGGGCAACACTGAAGCTTTCTTT.

The chain employs TRBV15 and TRBJ1-1, with TRBD1 as a possible D gene (6 bases). Trimming took 0 bases from V and 1 from J, leaving 18 bases between them. There are 18 residues in the CDR3. CDR1 is LNHNV and CDR2 is YYDKDF in the germline V gene (reference sequence). CDR3 protein: CATSRDLNRVIGNTEAFF. DNA of the CDR3: TGTGCCACCAGCAGAGATCTAAACAGGGTAATAGGGAACACTGAAGCTTTCTTT.

On this clone itself: The same CDR3 can be traced to other DNA sequences in this sample. The genes are TRBV5-1 and TRBJ1-3; 7 nucleotides align to TRBD1. The CDR3 sequence is 14 residues long. Per germline, CDR1 SGHRS and CDR2 YFSETQ. V lost 4 bases, J lost 4 bases, and 5 bases stayed unmatched. The CDR3 coding sequence is TGCGCCAGCAGCATCGGGACAGCCGGAAACACCATATATTTT. Protein sequence: CASSIGTAGNTIYF.

The rearrangement joins TRBV5-5 to TRBJ2-3; 11 bases are a match to TRBD2. CDR3 size: 15 residues. The germline V gene encodes CDR1 SGHKS and CDR2 YYEKEE (reference sequence). V shed 2 bases, J shed 8 bases, and the junction held 7 bases outside the gene matches. CDR3 nucleotides: TGTGCCAGCAGCTTAGATAGCGGGGGGGCCGCTACGCAGTATTTT. Translating gives CASSLDSGGAATQYF. The entire variable domain, with the rest obtained from reference TRBV5-5 and TRBJ2-3, is as follows: DAGVTQSPTHLIKTRGQQVTLRCSPISGHKSVSWYQQVLGQGPQFIFQYYEKEERGRGNFPDRFSARQFPNYSSELNVNALLLGDSALYLCASSLDSGGAATQYFGPGTRLTVL.

The gene calls are TRBV11-2 and TRBJ2-1; 8 bases match TRBD2. Germline V gene lookup returns CDR1 SGHAT and CDR2 FQNNGV. The CDR3 is made up of 14 amino acids. Trimming at V came to 5 bases and at J to 8 bases, leaving 8 bases not matched to a gene. The CDR3 loop is CASSPGLVLYEQFF. CDR3 nucleotide sequence: TGTGCCAGCAGCCCGGGACTAGTTCTTTATGAGCAGTTCTTC.

The chain links TRBV4-1 to TRBJ2-1; 13 nucleotides align to TRBD2. After removal of 1 base from V and 2 bases from J, the junction contained 11 bases not matched to a gene. The length of the CDR3 is 20 residues. CDR1 and CDR2 from the germline V gene are MGHRA and YSYEKL. Written as DNA, the CDR3 is TGCGCCAGCAGCCAAGGTTTAAGGACTAGCGGGAGAGGGACCTACAATGAGCAGTTCTTC. It specifies CASSQGLRTSGRGTYNEQFF.

This clone was observed a single time. The CDR3 sequence is CAISESELQPQHF. The CDR3 DNA is TGTGCCATCAGTGAGTCGGAGCTACAGCCCCAGCATTTT. The genes are TRBV10-3 and TRBJ1-5; D not certain. CDR3 length: 13 residues. Germline loops: CDR1 ENHRY, CDR2 SYGVKD. V lost 0 bases, J lost 7 bases, and 7 bases lay in between.

The chain recombines TRBV12-3 or TRBV12-4 with TRBJ1-1; D possibly corresponds to TRBD1 (6 bases). With 9 bases removed from V and 2 bases from J, the gap between germline ends came to 13 bases. The CDR3 covers 13 residues. DNA for the CDR3: TGTGCCAGTCAAGGACAGATTAACACTGAAGCTTTCTTT. It is translated as CASQGQINTEAFF.

J is TRBJ1-5 and V is TRBV3-1 (or the pseudogene TRBV3-2); D call uncertain. The CDR3 loop spans 13 amino acids. Germline lookup yields CDR1 LGHDT and CDR2 YNNKEL (reference sequence). The V end was cut by 6 bases, the J end by 9 bases, with 15 bases between. This CDR3 reads CASSRTRQRPQHF. CDR3 DNA sequence: TGTGCCAGCAGTCGCACCCGTCAGCGGCCCCAGCATTTT.

V gene TRBV5-1 combines with J gene TRBJ1-3; 10 positions match TRBD1. This CDR3 contains 15 residues. CDR1 and CDR2 from the germline V gene are SGHRS and YFSETQ. V lost 4 bases, J lost 4 bases, and 5 bases stayed unmatched. As DNA, the CDR3 is TGCGCCAGCAGCGGGGACAGGGGTACCGGAAACACCATATATTTT. It is translated as CASSGDRGTGNTIYF.

This clone was seen only once. The rearrangement joins TRBV28 to TRBJ2-5, with TRBD1 identical over 7 bases. CDR1 is MDHEN and CDR2 is SYDVKM in the germline V gene. The trim removed 6 bases at V and 3 bases at J, leaving 4 bases unmatched. The CDR3 extends over 13 amino acids. DNA of the CDR3: TGTGCCAGCAGAACTGGGACAGAAGAGACCCAGTACTTC. Amino acids: CASRTGTEETQYF.

This clone was seen just once. This chain connects TRBV29-1 to TRBJ1-2; the match to TRBD1 covers 8 bases. V shed 3 bases and J 6 bases; nucleotides not matched to a gene: 3. There are 12 residues in the CDR3. Germline loops: CDR1 SQVTM, CDR2 ANQGSEA. The CDR3 here is CSVDGQGHGYTF. The CDR3 bases are TGCAGCGTTGACGGACAGGGCCATGGCTACACCTTC.

CDR3 sequence reads: CASSLGSGSGNTIYF. DNA of the CDR3: TGTGCCAGCAGTTTAGGGTCGGGGTCTGGAAACACCATATATTTT. J is TRBJ1-3 and V is TRBV28; unclear D gene. This CDR3 has 15 amino acids. CDR1 MDHEN and CDR2 SYDVKM come from the germline V gene. The ends were cut back, 2 bases at V and 1 base at J, with 9 bases in the middle.

This sequence joins TRBV24-1 and TRBJ2-1, with TRBD2 identical over 13 bases. The V gene end was trimmed by 7 bases and the J gene end by 7 bases; junction bases not matched to a gene: 0. CDR3 length: 13 residues. Germline CDR1 reads KGHDR; CDR2 reads SFDVKD. DNA for the CDR3: TGTGCCACCAGGACTAGCGGGGGGAATGAGCAGTTCTTC. Translated, it gives CATRTSGGNEQFF.

This chain connects TRBV6-2 or TRBV6-3 to TRBJ1-5; D unresolved. The CDR3 contains 15 residues. Germline V gene lookup returns CDR1 MNHEY and CDR2 SVGEGT. V lost 2 bases, J lost 0 bases, and 8 bases lay in between. For the CDR3, the DNA is TGTGCCAGCAGTTACGGTCGGGTTAGCAATCAGCCCCAGCATTTT. Translated, it gives CASSYGRVSNQPQHF.

CDR3 sequence reads: CASSEQGTEAFF. In DNA, the CDR3 is TGTGCCAGCAGTGAACAGGGGACTGAAGCTTTCTTT. The V gene is TRBV28, the J gene TRBJ1-1; TRBD1 matches at 7 bases. Germline CDR1 is MDHEN and CDR2 is SYDVKM. The CDR3 runs 12 residues. V shed 5 bases and J 5 bases; nucleotides not matched to a gene: 2.